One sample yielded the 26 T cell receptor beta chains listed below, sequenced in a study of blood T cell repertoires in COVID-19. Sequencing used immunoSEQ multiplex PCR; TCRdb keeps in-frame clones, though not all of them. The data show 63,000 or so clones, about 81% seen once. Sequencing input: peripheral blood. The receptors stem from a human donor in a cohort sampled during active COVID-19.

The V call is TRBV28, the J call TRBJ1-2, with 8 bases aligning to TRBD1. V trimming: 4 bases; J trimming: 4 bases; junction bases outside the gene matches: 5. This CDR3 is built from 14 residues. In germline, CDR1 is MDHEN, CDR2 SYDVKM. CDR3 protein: CASSWDRPPYGYTF. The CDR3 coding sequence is TGTGCCAGCAGTTGGGACAGGCCACCCTATGGCTACACCTTC.

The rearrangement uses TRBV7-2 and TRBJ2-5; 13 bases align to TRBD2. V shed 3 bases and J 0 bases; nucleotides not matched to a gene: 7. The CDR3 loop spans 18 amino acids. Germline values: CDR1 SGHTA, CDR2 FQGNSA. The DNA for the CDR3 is TGTGCCAGCAGCTTCGCCGACGGGACTAGCGGGAACCAAGAGACCCAGTACTTC. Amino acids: CASSFADGTSGNQETQYF.

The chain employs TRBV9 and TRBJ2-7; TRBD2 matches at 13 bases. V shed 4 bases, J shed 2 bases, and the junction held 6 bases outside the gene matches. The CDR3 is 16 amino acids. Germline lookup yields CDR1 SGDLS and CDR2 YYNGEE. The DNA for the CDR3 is TGTGCCAGCAGCTCCTCCGGGACTAGCGGGGCCTACGAGCAGTACTTC. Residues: CASSSSGTSGAYEQYF.

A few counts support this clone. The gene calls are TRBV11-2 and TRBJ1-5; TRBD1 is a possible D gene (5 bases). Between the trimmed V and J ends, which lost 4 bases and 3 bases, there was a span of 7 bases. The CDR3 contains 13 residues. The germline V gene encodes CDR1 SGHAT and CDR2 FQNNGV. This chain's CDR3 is CASSSGINQPQHF. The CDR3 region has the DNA TGTGCCAGCAGCTCAGGGATCAATCAGCCCCAGCATTTT.

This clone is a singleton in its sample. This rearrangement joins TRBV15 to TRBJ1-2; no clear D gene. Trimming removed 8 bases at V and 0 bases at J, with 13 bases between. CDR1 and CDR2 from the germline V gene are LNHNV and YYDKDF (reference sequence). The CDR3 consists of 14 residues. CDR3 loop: CATSKHSSNYGYTF. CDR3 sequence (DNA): TGTGCCACCTCTAAGCATTCATCTAACTATGGCTACACCTTC.

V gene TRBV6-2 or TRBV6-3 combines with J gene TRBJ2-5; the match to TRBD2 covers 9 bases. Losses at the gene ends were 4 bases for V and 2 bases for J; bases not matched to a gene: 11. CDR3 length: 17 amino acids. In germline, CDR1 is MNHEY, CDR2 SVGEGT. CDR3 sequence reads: CASSSYTPGLAQETQYF. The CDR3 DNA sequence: TGTGCCAGCAGTTCCTATACACCGGGACTAGCACAAGAGACCCAGTACTTC.

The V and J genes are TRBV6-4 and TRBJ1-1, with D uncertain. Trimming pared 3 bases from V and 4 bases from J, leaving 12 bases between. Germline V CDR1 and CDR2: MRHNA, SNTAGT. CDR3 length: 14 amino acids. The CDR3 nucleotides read TGTGCCAGCAGTGAACGGAGGGTAGGCACTGAAGCTTTCTTT. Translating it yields CASSERRVGTEAFF.

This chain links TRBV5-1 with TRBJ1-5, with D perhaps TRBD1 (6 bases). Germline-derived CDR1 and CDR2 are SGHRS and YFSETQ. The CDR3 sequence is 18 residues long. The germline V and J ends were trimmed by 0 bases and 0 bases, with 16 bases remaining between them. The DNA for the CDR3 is TGCGCCAGCAGCTTGGTCACTACAGGGACCTATAGCAATCAGCCCCAGCATTTT. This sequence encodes CASSLVTTGTYSNQPQHF.

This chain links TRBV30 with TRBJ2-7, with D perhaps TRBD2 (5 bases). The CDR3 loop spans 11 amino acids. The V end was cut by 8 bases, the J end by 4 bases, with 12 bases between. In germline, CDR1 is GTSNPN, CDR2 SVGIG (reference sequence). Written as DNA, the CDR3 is TGTGCCCGGGATTACGGGTACGAGCAGTACTTC. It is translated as CARDYGYEQYF.

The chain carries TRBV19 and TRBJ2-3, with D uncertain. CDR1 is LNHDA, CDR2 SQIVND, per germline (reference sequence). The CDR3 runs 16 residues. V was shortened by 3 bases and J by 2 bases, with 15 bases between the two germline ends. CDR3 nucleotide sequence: TGTGCCAGTAGTATTGGGCAGACCAAACTCACAGATACGCAGTATTTT. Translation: CASSIGQTKLTDTQYF. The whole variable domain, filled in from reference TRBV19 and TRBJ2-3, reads DGGITQSPKYLFRKEGQNVTLSCEQNLNHDAMYWYRQDPGQGLRLIYYSQIVNDFQKGDIAEGYSVSREKKESFPLTVTSAQKNPTAFYLCASSIGQTKLTDTQYFGPGTRLTVL.

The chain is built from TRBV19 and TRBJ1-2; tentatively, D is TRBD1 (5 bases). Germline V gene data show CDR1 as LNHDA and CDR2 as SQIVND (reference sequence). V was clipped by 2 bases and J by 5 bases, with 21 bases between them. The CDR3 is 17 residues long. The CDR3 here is CASSILTGGSPRYGYTF. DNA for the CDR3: TGTGCCAGTAGTATACTCACTGGGGGGAGCCCCCGGTATGGCTACACCTTC. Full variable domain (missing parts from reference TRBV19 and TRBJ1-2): DGGITQSPKYLFRKEGQNVTLSCEQNLNHDAMYWYRQDPGQGLRLIYYSQIVNDFQKGDIAEGYSVSREKKESFPLTVTSAQKNPTAFYLCASSILTGGSPRYGYTFGSGTRLTVV.

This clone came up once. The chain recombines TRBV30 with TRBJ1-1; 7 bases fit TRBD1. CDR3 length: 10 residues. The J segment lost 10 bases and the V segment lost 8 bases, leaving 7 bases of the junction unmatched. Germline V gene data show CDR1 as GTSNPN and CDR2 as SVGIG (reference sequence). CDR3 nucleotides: TGTGCCGGACCTAGGGGGCTAGCTTTCTTT. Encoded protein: CAGPRGLAFF.

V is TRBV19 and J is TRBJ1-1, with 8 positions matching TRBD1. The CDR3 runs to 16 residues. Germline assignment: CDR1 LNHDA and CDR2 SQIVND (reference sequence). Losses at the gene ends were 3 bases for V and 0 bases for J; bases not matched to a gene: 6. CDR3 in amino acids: CASSIGATGVNTEAFF. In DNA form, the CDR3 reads TGTGCCAGTAGTATCGGGGCGACAGGGGTGAACACTGAAGCTTTCTTT.

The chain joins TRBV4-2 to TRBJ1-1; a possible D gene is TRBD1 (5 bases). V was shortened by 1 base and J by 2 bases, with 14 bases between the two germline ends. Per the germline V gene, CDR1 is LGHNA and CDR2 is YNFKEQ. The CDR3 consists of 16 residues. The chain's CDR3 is CASSQVSGIPNTEAFF. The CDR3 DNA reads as TGTGCCAGCAGCCAAGTATCAGGGATTCCTAACACTGAAGCTTTCTTT.

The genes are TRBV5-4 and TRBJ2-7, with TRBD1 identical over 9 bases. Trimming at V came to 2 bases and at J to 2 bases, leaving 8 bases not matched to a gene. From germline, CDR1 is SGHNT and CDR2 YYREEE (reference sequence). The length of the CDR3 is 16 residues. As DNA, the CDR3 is TGTGCCAGCAGCTTTCGAATCGGGACAGGGCCCTACGAGCAGTACTTC. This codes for CASSFRIGTGPYEQYF.

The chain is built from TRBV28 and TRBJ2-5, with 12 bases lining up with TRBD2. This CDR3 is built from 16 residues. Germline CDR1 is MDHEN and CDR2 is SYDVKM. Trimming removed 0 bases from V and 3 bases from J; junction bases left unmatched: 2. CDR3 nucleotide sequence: TGTGCCAGCAGTTTATGGTCTAGCGGGAGGGAAGAGACCCAGTACTTC. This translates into CASSLWSSGREETQYF.

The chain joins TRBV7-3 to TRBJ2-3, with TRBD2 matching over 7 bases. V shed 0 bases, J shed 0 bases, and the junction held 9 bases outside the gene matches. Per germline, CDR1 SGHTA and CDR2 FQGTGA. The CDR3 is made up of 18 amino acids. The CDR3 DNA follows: TGTGCCAGCAGCTTAACGGGCGGCGGGGGTGCCAGCACAGATACGCAGTATTTT. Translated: CASSLTGGGGASTDTQYF.

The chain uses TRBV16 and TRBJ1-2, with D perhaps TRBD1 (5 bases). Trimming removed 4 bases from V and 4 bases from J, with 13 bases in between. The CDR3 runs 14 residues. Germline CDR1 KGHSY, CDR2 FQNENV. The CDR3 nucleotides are TGTGCCAGCAGCCCAACAACAGGATCCTATGGCTACACCTTC. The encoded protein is CASSPTTGSYGYTF.

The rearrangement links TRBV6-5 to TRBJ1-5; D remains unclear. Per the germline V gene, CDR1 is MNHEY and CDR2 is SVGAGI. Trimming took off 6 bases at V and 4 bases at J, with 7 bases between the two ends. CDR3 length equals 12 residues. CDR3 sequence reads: CASSNSNQPQHF. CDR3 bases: TGTGCCAGCAGCAATTCAAATCAGCCCCAGCATTTT.

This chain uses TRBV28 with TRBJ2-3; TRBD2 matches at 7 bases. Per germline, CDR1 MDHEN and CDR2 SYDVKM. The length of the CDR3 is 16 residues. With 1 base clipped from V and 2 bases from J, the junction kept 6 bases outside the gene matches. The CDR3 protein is CASSLYASGNTDTQYF. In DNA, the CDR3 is TGTGCCAGCAGTTTATATGCTAGCGGAAACACAGATACGCAGTATTTT.

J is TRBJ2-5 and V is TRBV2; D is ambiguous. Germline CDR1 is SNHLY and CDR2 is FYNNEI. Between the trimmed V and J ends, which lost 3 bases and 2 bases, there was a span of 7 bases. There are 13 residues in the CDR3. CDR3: CASSDLSQETQYF. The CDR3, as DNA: TGTGCCAGCAGTGACCTTAGTCAAGAGACCCAGTACTTC.

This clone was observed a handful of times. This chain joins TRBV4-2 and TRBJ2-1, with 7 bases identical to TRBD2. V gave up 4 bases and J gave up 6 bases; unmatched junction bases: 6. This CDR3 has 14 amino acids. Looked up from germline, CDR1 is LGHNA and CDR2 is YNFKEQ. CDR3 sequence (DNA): TGTGCCAGCAGCCCCCGGGACTATTTCAATGAGCAGTTCTTC. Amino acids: CASSPRDYFNEQFF.

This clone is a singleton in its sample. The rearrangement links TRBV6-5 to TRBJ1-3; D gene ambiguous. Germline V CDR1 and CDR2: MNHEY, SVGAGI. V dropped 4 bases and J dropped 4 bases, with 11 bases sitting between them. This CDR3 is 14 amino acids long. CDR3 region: CASSSPIGGNTIYF. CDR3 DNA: TGTGCCAGCAGTTCACCGATCGGGGGAAACACCATATATTTT.

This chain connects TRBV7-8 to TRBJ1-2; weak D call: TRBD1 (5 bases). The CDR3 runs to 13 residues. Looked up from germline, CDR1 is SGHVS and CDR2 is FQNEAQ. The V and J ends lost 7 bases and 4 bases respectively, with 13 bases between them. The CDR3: CASMKDTIYGYTF. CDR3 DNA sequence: TGTGCCAGCATGAAGGACACCATCTATGGCTACACCTTC. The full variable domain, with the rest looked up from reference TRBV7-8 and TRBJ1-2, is GAGVSQSPRYKVAKRGQDVALRCDPISGHVSLFWYQQALGQGPEFLTYFQNEAQLDKSGLPSDRFFAERPEGSVSTLKIQRTQQEDSAVYLCASMKDTIYGYTFGSGTRLTVV.

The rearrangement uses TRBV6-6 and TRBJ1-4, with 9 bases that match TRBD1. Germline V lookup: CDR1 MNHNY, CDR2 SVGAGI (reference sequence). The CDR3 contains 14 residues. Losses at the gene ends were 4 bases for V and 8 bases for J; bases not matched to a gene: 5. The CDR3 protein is CASSSGTGREKLFF. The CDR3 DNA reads TGTGCCAGCAGTTCCGGGACAGGGCGGGAAAAACTGTTTTTT.

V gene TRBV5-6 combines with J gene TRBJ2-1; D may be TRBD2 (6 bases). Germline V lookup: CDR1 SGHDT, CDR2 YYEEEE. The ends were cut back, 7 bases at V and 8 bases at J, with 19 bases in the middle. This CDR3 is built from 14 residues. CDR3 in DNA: TGTGCCAGCTTCAGGAGGGGATTGTTAGATGAGCAGTTCTTC. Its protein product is CASFRRGLLDEQFF. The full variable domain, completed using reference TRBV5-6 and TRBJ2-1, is DAGVTQSPTHLIKTRGQQVTLRCSPKSGHDTVSWYQQALGQGPQFIFQYYEEEERQRGNFPDRFSGHQFPNYSSELNVNALLLGDSALYLCASFRRGLLDEQFFGPGTRLTVL.